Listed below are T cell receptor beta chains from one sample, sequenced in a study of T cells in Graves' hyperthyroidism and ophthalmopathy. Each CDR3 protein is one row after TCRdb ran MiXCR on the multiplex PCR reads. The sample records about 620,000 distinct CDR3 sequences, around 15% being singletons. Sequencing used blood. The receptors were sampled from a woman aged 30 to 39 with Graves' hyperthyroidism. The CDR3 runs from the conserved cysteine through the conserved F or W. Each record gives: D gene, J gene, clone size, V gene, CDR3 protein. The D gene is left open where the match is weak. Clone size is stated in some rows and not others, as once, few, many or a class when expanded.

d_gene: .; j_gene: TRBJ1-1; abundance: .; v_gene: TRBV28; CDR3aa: CASSTAVGTSNTEAFF
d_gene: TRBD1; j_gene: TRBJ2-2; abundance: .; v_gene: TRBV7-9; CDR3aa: CASSFPGGADTGELFF
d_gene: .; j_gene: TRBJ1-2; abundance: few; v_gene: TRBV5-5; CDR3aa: CASSLGFTTNYGYTF
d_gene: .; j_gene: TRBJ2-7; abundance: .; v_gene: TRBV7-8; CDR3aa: CASSGGGGRGYEQYF
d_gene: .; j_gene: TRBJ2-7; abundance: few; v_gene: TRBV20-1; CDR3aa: CSATRLGTYEQYF
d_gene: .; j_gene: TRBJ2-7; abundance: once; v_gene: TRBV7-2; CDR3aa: CASSLGRGPLYEQYF
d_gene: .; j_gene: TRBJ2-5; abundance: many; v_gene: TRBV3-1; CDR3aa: CASSQGQDIQETQYF
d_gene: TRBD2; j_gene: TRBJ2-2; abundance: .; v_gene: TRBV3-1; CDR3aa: CASSQGLAGGSAGELFF
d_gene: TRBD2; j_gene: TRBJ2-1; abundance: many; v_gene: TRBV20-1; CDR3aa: CSARVVGRALGNEQFF
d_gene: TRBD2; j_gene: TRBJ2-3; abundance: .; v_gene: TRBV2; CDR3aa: CASAGLADITDTQYF
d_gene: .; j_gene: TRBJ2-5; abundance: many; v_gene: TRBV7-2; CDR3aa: CASSTRPASQTQYF
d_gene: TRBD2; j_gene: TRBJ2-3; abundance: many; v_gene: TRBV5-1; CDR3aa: CASSLRLATGDTQYF
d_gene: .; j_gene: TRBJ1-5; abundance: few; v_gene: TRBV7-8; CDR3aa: CASSFPGPINGVNQPQHF
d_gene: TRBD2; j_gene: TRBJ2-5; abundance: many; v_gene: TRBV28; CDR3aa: CASSGTSGTQETQYF
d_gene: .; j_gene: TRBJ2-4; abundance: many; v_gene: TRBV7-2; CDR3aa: CASSLDKLAKNIQYF
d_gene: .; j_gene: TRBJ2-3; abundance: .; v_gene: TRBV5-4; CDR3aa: CASSLEFGGAIDTQYF
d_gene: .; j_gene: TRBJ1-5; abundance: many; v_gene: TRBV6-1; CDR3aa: CASSYNGQINQPQHF
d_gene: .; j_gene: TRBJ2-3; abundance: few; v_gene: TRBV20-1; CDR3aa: CSARALRAGVPSNTDTQYF
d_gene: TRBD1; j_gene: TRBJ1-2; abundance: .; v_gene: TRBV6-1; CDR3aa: CASMGKGQGNYGYTF
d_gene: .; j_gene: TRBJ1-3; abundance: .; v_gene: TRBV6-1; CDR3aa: CASSETGVSGNTIYF
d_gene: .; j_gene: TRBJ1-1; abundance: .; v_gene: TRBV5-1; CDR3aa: CASSFGRGMNTEAFF
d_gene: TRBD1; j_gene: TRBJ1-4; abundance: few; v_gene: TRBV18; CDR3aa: CAGSPHRGEKLFF
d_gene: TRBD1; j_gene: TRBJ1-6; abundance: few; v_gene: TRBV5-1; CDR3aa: CASSLGQGASPLHF
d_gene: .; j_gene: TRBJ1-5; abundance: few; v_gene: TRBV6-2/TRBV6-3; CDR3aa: CASSPTDGGNQPQHF
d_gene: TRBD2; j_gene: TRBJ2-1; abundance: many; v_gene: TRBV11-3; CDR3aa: CASSSAGDEQFF
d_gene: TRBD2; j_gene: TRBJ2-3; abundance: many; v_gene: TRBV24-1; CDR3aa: CATSRPLADPSTDTQYF
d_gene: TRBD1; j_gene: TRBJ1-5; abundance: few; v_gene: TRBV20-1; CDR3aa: CSARTGKGQPQHF
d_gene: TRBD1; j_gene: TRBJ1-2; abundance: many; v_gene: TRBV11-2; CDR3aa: CASSLGQTHYGYTF
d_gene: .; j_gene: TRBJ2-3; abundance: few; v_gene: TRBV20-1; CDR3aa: CSARDQAGRGDTQYF
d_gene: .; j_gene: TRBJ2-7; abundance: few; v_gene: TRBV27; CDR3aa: CASSFGPGPPYEQYF
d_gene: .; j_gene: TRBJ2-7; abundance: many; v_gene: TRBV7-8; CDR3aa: CASSDDRLSSYEQYF
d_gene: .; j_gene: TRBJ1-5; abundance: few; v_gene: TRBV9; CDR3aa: CASSVDVTSNQPQHF
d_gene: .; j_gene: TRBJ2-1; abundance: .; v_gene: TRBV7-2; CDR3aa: CASSLWGAGNNEQFF
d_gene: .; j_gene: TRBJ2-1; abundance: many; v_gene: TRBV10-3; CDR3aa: CAISGDTDEQFF
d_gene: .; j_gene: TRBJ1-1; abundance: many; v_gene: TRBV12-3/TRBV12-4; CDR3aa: CASRAQGFLEAFF
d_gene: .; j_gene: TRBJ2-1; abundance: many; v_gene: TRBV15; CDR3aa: CATRRDSSYNEQFF
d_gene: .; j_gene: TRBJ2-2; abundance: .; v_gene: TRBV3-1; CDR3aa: CASMRGSNTGELFF
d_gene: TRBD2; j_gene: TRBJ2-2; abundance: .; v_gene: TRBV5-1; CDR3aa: CASNGPSGRAGELFF
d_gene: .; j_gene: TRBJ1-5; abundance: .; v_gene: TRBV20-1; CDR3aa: CSASWGGRGAQPQHF
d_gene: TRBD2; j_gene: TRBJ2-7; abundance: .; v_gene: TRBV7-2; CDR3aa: CASSPALAGGEQYF
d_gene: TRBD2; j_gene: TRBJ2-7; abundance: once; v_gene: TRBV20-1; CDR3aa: CSARELAGFYEQYF
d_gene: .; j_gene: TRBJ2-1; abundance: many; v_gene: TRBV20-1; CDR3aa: CSARDEGGEQFF
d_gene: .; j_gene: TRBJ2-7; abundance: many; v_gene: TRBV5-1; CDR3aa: CASSLDFGGGYEQYF
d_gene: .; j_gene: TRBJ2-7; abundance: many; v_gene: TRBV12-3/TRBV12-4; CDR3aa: CASSKGSEQYF
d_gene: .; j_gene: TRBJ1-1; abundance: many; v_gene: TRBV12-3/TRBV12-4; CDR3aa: CASKVSTDLSEAFF
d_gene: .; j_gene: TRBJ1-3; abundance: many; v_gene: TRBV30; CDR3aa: CAWSPTAGNTIYF
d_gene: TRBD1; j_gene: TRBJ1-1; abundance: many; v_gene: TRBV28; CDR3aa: CASSPPMGGGEGTEAFF
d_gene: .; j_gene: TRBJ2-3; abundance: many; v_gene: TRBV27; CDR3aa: CASSLGGGRHTQYF
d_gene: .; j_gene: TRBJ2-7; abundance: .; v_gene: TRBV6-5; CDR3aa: CASSYYFGFSYEQYF
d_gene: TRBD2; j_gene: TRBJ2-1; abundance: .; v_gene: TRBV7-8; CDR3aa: CASSTTHPGLAGGPIYNEQFF
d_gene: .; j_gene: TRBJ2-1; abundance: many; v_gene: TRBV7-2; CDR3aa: CASSISGTSYNEQFF
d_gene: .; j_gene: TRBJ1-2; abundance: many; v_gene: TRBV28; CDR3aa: CASSPRGGGNYGYTF
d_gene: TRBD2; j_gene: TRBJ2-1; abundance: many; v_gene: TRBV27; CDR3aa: CASTERLAVFNEQFF
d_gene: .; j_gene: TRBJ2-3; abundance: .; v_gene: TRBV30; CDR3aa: CAWSVVRQNFDTQYF
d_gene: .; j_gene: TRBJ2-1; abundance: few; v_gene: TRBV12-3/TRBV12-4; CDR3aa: CASSLPSGLEGISPYNEQFF
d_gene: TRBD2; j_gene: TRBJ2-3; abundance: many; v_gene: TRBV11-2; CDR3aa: CASSLAPRGVAGYTDTQYF
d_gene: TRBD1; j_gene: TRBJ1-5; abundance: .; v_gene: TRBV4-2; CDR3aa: CASSQGTDRGNQPQHF
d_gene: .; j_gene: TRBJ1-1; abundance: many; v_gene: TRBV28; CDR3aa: CASSSTERGDPEAFF
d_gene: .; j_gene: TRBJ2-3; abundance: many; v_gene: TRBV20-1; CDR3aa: CSASGGLAVSKYTDTQYF